The present T cell receptor (beta chain) was sequenced within a study of shared clonotypes between healthy human individuals. The count of this clone is one. Its matching antigen is unknown. The healthy adult donors were HIV-negative and reported no recent acute infections or vaccinations. The study's findings and limits: Memory subsets generally showed smaller estimated richness than naive subsets did. A limitation of the genetic and exposure-history diversity represented arose from few donors.

Around 30,000 T cell genomes (about 0.2 ug DNA) went into each sorted-subset replicate. Profiling relied on immunoSEQ multiplex PCR, and the TCRdb table lists in-frame clones only, not all of them. This table has some 1,400,000 clones, approximately 96% appearing once. The CDR3 is 16 residues long. Germline trimming cut 3 bases from V and 6 bases from J; bases unmatched to any gene: 13. CDR1 and CDR2 from the germline V gene are SSHAT and FNYEAQ (reference sequence). V is TRBV7-7 and J is TRBJ2-5; the match to TRBD2 covers 7 bases. The clonotype was recovered from a man aged 30 to 45 in good health. The sample consisted of naive CD4+ T cells sorted from blood. Subset specified: CD45RA+ positively selected. In DNA, the CDR3 is TGTGCCAGCAGCTTGCTGTATCGCGGGAGTAGAAAGACCCAGTACTTC. Translation gives CASSLLYRGSRKTQYF.